This TCR beta chain was retrieved from a study of radiation and T cells in renal cell carcinoma. TCRdb's table, derived via immunoSEQ multiplex PCR, lists solely in-frame clones and lacks some. The repertoire holds 15,000 to 20,000 clones, with roughly 58% as singletons. Indicated treatment: 15 Gy SBRT to primary tumor, nephrectomy 4 weeks later. V was clipped by 0 bases and J by 10 bases, with 9 bases between them. Germline CDR1 is DFQATT and CDR2 is SNEGSKA (reference sequence). The CDR3 runs 11 residues. The sample consisted of tumor tissue, taken from a patient whose treatment included radiotherapy and nephrectomy. The sequence came from a man in his fifties with renal cell carcinoma. The rearrangement joins TRBV20-1 to TRBJ1-2, with D unclear. The CDR3 DNA sequence: TGCAGTGCTAGAGATCGGGTCCACTACACCTTC. This gives the protein CSARDRVHYTF.